This TCR beta chain was observed in a study of blood T cell repertoires in COVID-19. Overall study context: Nucleic acid was either cDNA or gDNA, and it came from T cells, B-cell-depleted T cells, or PBMCs.

TCRdb keeps only in-frame clones here, not all; method: immunoSEQ multiplex PCR. The sample records under 450,000 clones, roughly four fifths being singletons. The junction had 6 bases not matched to a gene; V was cut back by 3 bases and J by 1 base. Germline V CDR1 and CDR2: LGHDT, YNNKEL (reference sequence). This CDR3 has 16 amino acids. Sequenced material: PBMCs or T cells enriched from blood (not recorded which). The chain couples TRBV3-1 (or the pseudogene TRBV3-2) to TRBJ2-1, with 7 nucleotides matching TRBD2. The origin of this receptor is a woman aged 45-59 years who had recovered from COVID-19. The CDR3 spells CASSHSGLGSYNEQFF. CDR3 DNA sequence: TGTGCCAGCAGCCACTCCGGACTAGGTTCCTACAATGAGCAGTTCTTC.